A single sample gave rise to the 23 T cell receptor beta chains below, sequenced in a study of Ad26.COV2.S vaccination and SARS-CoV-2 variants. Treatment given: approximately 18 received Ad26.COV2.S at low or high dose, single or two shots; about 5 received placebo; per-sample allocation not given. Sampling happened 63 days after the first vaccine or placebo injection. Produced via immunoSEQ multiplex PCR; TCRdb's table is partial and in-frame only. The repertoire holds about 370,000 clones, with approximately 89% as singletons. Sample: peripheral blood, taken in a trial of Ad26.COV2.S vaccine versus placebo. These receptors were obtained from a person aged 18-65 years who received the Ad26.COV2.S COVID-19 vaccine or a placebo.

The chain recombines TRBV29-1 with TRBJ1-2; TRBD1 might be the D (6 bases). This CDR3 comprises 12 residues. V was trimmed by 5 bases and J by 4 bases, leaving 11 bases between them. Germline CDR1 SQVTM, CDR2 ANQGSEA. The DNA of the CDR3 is TGCAGCGTTTTTGCAGGGGTCTATGGCTACACCTTC. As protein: CSVFAGVYGYTF.

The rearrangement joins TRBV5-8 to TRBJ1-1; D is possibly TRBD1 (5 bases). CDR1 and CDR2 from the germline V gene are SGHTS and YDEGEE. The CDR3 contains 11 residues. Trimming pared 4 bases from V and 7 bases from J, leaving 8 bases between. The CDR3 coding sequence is TGTGCCAGCAGCCAGGGTCGTGAAGCTTTCTTT. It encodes CASSQGREAFF.

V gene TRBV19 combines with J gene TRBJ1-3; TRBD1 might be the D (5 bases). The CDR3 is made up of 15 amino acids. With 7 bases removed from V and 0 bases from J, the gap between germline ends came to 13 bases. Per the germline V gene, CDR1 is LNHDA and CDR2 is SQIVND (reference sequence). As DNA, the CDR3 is TGTGCCAGTACCCCCGACAGAGACTCTGGAAACACCATATATTTT. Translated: CASTPDRDSGNTIYF.

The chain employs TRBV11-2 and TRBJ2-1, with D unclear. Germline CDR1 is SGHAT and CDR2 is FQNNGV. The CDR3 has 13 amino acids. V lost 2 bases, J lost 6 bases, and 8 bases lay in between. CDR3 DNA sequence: TGTGCCAGCAGCTTAATACAGTCCAATGAGCAGTTCTTC. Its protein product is CASSLIQSNEQFF.

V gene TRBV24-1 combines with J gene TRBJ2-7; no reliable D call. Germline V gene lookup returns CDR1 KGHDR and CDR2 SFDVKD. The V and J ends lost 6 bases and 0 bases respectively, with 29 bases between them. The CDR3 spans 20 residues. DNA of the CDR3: TGTGCCACCAGTTTAACCCGGTTCCGACTTGTCAAATCGCACTCCTACGAGCAGTACTTC. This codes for CATSLTRFRLVKSHSYEQYF.

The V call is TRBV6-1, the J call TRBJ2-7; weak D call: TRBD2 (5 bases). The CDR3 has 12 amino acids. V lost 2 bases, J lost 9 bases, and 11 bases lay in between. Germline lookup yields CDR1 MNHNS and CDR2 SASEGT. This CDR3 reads CASSELGIGQYF. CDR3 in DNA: TGTGCCAGCAGTGAACTCGGGATCGGGCAGTACTTC.

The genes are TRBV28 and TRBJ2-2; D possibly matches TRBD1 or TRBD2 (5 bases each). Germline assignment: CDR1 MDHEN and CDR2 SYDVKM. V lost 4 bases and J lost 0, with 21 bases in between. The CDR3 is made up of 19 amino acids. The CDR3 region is CASSSSGLGDLSNTGELFF. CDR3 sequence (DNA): TGTGCCAGCAGTTCCTCGGGTTTAGGGGACCTTTCGAACACCGGGGAGCTGTTTTTT.

The CDR3 spells CASAGASGPGELFF. As DNA, the CDR3 is TGCGCCAGCGCCGGGGCTAGCGGGCCCGGGGAGCTGTTTTTT. V and J are TRBV5-1 and TRBJ2-2; 8 bases line up with TRBD2. V shed 7 bases and J 6 bases; nucleotides not matched to a gene: 8. The CDR3 has 14 residues. Germline CDR1 reads SGHRS; CDR2 reads YFSETQ.

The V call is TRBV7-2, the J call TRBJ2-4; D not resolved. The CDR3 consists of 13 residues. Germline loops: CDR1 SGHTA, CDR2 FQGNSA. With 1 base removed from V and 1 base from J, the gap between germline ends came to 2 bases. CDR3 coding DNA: TGTGCCAGCAGCTTAGATGCCAAAAACATTCAGTACTTC. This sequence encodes CASSLDAKNIQYF.

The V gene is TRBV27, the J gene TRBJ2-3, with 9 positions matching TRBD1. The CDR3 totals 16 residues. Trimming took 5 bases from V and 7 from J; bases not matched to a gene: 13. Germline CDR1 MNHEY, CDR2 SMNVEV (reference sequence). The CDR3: CASSPLPGTGMNTQYF. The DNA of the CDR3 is TGTGCCAGCAGTCCTCTCCCCGGGACAGGGATGAATACGCAGTATTTT.

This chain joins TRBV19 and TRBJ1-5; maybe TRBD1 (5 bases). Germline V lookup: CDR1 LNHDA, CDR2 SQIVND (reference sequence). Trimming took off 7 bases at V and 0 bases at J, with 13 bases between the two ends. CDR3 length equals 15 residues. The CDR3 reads CASTPGPNSNQPQHF. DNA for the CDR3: TGTGCCAGTACCCCGGGGCCTAATAGCAATCAGCCCCAGCATTTT.

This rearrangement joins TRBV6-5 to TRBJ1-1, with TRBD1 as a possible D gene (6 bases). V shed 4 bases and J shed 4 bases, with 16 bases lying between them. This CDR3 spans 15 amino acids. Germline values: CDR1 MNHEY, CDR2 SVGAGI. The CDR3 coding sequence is TGTGCCAGCAGTTCCCCACTTCAGGGGAGCACTGAAGCTTTCTTT. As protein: CASSSPLQGSTEAFF.

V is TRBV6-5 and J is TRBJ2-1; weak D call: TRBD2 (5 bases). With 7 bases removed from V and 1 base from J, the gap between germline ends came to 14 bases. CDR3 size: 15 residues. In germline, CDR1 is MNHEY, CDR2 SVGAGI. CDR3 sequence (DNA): TGTGCCAGCACCCCAGTGGGGAGTTCCTACAATGAGCAGTTCTTC. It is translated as CASTPVGSSYNEQFF.

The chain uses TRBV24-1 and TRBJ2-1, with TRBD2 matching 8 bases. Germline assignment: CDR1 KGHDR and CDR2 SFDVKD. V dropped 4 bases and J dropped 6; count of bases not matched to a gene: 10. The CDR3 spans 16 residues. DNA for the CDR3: TGTGCCACCAGTGACCCCCGGGGGGCGGGGGGCAATGAGCAGTTCTTC. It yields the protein CATSDPRGAGGNEQFF.

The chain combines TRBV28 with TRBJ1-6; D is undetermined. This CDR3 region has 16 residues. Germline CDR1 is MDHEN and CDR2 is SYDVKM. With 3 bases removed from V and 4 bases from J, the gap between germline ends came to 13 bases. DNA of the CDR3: TGTGCCAGCAGTTTCGCCACGGGGTTTTATAATTCACCCCTCCACTTT. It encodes CASSFATGFYNSPLHF.

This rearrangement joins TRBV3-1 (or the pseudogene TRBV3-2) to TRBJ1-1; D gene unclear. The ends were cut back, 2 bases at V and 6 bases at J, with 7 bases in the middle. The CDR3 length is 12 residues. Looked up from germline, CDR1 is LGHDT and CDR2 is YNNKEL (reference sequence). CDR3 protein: CASSQRHAEAFF. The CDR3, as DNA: TGTGCCAGCAGCCAACGGCATGCTGAAGCTTTCTTT.

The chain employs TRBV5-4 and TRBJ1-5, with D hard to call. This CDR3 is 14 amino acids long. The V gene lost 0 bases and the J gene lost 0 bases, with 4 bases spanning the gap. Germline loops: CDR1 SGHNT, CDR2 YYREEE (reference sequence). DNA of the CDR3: TGTGCCAGCAGCTTGGGTCGTAGCAATCAGCCCCAGCATTTT. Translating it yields CASSLGRSNQPQHF.

CDR3 in amino acids: CAGMGTSGSINEQFF. The DNA of the CDR3 is TGTGCCGGCATGGGGACTAGCGGGAGCATCAATGAGCAGTTCTTC. The chain carries TRBV2 and TRBJ2-1, with TRBD2 matching 14 bases. Germline V lookup: CDR1 SNHLY, CDR2 FYNNEI. The trim removed 11 bases at V and 6 bases at J, leaving 9 bases unmatched. This CDR3 contains 15 residues. Combining the CDR3 with reference TRBV2 and TRBJ2-1 gives the whole variable domain EPEVTQTPSHQVTQMGQEVILRCVPISNHLYFYWYRQILGQKVEFLVSFYNNEISEKSEIFDDQFSVERPDGSNFTLKIRSTKLEDSAMYFCAGMGTSGSINEQFFGPGTRLTVL.

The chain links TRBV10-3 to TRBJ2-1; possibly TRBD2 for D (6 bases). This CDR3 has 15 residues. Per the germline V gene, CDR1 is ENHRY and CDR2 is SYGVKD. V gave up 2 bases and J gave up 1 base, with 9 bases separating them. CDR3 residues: CAISEREPSYNEQFF. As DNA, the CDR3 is TGTGCCATCAGTGAGCGGGAGCCATCCTACAATGAGCAGTTCTTC.

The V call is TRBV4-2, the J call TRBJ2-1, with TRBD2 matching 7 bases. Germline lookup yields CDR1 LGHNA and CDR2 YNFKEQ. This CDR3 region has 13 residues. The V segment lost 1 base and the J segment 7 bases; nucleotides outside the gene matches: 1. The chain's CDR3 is CASSQAGGNEQFF. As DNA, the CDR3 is TGTGCCAGCAGCCAAGCGGGGGGAAATGAGCAGTTCTTC.

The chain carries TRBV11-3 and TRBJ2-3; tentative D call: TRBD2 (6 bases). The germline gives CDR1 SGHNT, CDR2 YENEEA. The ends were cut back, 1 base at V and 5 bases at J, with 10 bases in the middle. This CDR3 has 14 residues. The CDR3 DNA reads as TGTGCCAGCAGCTTAGGACTAGGGGAAGATACGCAGTATTTT. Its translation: CASSLGLGEDTQYF.

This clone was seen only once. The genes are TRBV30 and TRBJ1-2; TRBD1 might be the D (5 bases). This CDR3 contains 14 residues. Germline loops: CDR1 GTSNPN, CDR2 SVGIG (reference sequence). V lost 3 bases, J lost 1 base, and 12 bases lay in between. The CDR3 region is CAWSKQAFNYGYTF. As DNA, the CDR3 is TGTGCCTGGAGCAAACAGGCGTTTAACTATGGCTACACCTTC.

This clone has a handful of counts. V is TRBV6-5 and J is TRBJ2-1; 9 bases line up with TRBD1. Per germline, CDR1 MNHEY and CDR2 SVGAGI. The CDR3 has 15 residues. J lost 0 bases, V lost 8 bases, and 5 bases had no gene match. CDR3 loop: CASGRDRVSYNEQFF. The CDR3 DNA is TGTGCCAGCGGAAGGGACAGGGTCTCCTACAATGAGCAGTTCTTC.